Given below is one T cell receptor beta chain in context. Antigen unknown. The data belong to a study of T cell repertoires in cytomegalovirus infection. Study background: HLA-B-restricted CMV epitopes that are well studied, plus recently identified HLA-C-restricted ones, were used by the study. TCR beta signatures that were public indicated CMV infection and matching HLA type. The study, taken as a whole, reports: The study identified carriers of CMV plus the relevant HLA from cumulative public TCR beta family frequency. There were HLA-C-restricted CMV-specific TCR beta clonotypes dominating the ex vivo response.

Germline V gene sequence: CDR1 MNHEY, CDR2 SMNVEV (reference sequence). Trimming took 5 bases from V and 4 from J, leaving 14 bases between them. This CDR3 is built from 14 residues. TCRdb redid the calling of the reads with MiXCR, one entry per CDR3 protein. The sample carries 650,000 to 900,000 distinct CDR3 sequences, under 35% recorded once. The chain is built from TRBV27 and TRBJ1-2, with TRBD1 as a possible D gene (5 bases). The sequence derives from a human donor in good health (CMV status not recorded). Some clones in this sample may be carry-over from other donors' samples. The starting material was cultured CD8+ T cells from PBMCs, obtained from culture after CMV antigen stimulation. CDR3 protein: CASSPSPGLYGYTF. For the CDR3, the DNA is TGTGCCAGCAGTCCCTCTCCAGGGCTCTATGGCTACACCTTC.